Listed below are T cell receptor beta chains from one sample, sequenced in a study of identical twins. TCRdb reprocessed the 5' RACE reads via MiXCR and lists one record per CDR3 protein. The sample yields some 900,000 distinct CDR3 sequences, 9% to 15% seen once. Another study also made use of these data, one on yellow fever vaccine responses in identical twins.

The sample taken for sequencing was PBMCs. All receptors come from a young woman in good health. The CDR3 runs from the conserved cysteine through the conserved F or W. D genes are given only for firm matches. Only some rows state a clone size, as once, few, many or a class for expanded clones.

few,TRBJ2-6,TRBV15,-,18,CATSRDGTGNTGANVLTF,TGTGCCACCAGCAGAGATGGCACGGGAAACACTGGGGCCAACGTCCTGACTTTC
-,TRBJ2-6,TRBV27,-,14,CASSGQSGANVLTF,TGTGCCAGCAGCGGACAGTCTGGGGCCAACGTCCTGACTTTC
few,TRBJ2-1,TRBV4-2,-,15,CASSHDREGRNEQFF,TGTGCCAGCAGCCACGACCGTGAGGGGCGAAATGAGCAGTTCTTC
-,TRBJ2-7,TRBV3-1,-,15,CASSPRGAGNYEQYF,TGTGCCAGCAGCCCACGCGGGGCGGGAAACTACGAGCAGTACTTC
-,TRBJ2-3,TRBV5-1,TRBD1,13,CASRDREPDTQYF,TGCGCCAGCAGGGACAGGGAGCCAGATACGCAGTATTTT
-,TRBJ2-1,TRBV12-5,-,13,CASARGLNNEQFF,TGTGCTAGTGCCAGGGGCCTAAACAATGAGCAGTTCTTC
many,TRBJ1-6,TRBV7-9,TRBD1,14,CASSQGQGSSPLHF,TGTGCCAGCAGCCAGGGACAGGGGAGTTCACCCCTCCACTTT
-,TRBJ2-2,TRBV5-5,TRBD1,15,CASSFSGGAPGELFF,TGTGCCAGCAGCTTCTCAGGGGGCGCGCCCGGGGAGCTGTTTTTT
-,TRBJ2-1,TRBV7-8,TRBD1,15,CASSEPGTGYVEQFF,TGTGCCAGCAGCGAACCCGGGACAGGCTACGTGGAGCAGTTCTTC
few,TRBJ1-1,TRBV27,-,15,CATARFVGPGTEAFF,TGTGCCACAGCCCGATTTGTGGGGCCGGGCACTGAAGCTTTCTTT